A selection of T cell receptor beta chains follows, all from one sample in a study of cytomegalovirus exposure and HLA in healthy donors. This table comes from immunoSEQ multiplex PCR, and its TCRdb copy is limited to in-frame clones, with some not included. The profile shows some 140,000 clones, roughly three quarters of them singletons. The sequencing sample was made of PBMCs. All receptors derive from a man aged 30 to 45 in good health and CMV-seronegative. Both conserved end residues are part of each CDR3. D genes are given only for firm matches. Size is omitted from some rows. Given values are once, few, many or a class for expanded clones.

D	V	size	J	DNA	CDR3
.	TRBV15	few	TRBJ1-4	TGTGCCACCAGCAGGAGGCCGACGGGCGGGAATGAAAAACTGTTTTTT	CATSRRPTGGNEKLFF
TRBD1	TRBV28	.	TRBJ2-7	TGTGCCAGCGGCGCCGGGACAGGCATCGAGCAGTACTTC	CASGAGTGIEQYF
.	TRBV2	once	TRBJ2-7	TGTGCCAGCAGTGGAGCCTACGAGCAGTACTTC	CASSGAYEQYF
TRBD2	TRBV5-1	.	TRBJ2-1	TGCGCCAGCAACCGGGGGGGCCCTTCCTACAATGAGCAGTTCTTC	CASNRGGPSYNEQFF
.	TRBV30	.	TRBJ2-7	TGTGCCTGGAGTGGTACAGGGTTGGGGCAGTACTTC	CAWSGTGLGQYF
.	TRBV28	.	TRBJ1-2	TGTGCCAGCATCGATCAGGGTGGAGGCTACACCTTC	CASIDQGGGYTF
.	TRBV7-2	.	TRBJ2-5	TGTGCCAGCAGCCCCGCCGGGGGGCCGTTGACCCAGTACTTC	CASSPAGGPLTQYF
.	TRBV2	.	TRBJ2-2	TGTGCCAGCAGCTCTAGGACCGGGGAGCTGTTTTTT	CASSSRTGELFF
TRBD1	TRBV5-1	.	TRBJ1-2	TGCGCCAGCAGCCCGGGACAGGGTGAGGGCTACACCTTC	CASSPGQGEGYTF
.	TRBV27	.	TRBJ2-1	TGTGCCAGCAGTCGGTCCGGGGTACTGGGATACAATGAGCAGTTCTTC	CASSRSGVLGYNEQFF
.	TRBV19	.	TRBJ2-3	TGTGCCAGTAGTATAGATCGAGGTGGGGGGACTTCGCAGTATTTT	CASSIDRGGGTSQYF
.	TRBV13	.	TRBJ2-3	TGTGCCAGCAGCGCCAACGGAGTCCCCGATACGCAGTATTTT	CASSANGVPDTQYF
.	TRBV29-1	.	TRBJ2-1	TGCAGCGTTGAATCGGATGAGCAGTTCTTC	CSVESDEQFF
.	TRBV6-4	once	TRBJ1-5	TGTGCCAGCAGTGATCAGGTAGGTACCCAGCATTTT	CASSDQVGTQHF
TRBD1	TRBV4-1	few	TRBJ1-1	TGCGCCAGCAGCCACTTCAGGGGACAGGGGGCGAGTGAAGCTTTCTTT	CASSHFRGQGASEAFF
TRBD1	TRBV15	once	TRBJ2-2	TGTGCCACCAGCAGACATGGGACAGTTCCCGGGGAGCTGTTTTTT	CATSRHGTVPGELFF
TRBD2	TRBV4-2	.	TRBJ2-5	TGTGCCAGCAGCCAAGAAGGTCGAGGCGGGAGTTTAACCGAGACCCAGTACTTC	CASSQEGRGGSLTETQYF
TRBD2	TRBV7-9	.	TRBJ2-1	TGTGCCAGCAGCTTCAAAGCGGGAGGAGACAATGAGCAGTTCTTC	CASSFKAGGDNEQFF
.	TRBV6-4	.	TRBJ2-5	TGTGCCAGCAGTCTAGATGCAGGGGACCGCTTAGTCCAAGAGACCCAGTACTTC	CASSLDAGDRLVQETQYF
TRBD1	TRBV5-1	.	TRBJ1-3	TGCGCCAGCAGCTTGGGTTTACGGGACAGAAACAACGCGGACACCATATATTTT	CASSLGLRDRNNADTIYF
TRBD2	TRBV11-2	.	TRBJ2-7	TGTGCCAGCAGCAGCAGGACTAGCGTTACCTACGAGCAGTACTTC	CASSSRTSVTYEQYF
TRBD1	TRBV7-2	once	TRBJ2-3	TGTGCCAGCAGCATAGGGGGCCAGAGCACAGATACGCAGTATTTT	CASSIGGQSTDTQYF
TRBD2	TRBV27	.	TRBJ2-3	TGTGCCAGCAGTTGGGGGACTAGTGGCACAGATACGCAGTATTTT	CASSWGTSGTDTQYF
TRBD2	TRBV2	.	TRBJ2-1	TGTGCCAGCAGTGAAACTAGCGGGAGAATAGTTGAGCAGTTCTTC	CASSETSGRIVEQFF
.	TRBV6-4	.	TRBJ2-7	TGTGCCAGCAGTGAGCGTGGCGGGGATGGGTCCTACGAGCAGTACTTC	CASSERGGDGSYEQYF
TRBD2	TRBV5-6	.	TRBJ2-3	TGTGCCAGCAGCTTGAGAGCGGGGGCTACTAGCACAGATACGCAGTATTTT	CASSLRAGATSTDTQYF
.	TRBV27	.	TRBJ2-6	TGTGCCAGCAGCGGTTCGGCCAACGTCCTGACTTTC	CASSGSANVLTF
.	TRBV29-1	.	TRBJ1-5	TGCAGCGTTGATGGCCGCCAGCCCCAGCATTTT	CSVDGRQPQHF
TRBD1	TRBV7-9	.	TRBJ2-5	TGTGCCAGCAGCTCGCAACCCGGACAGGAAGAGACCCAGTACTTC	CASSSQPGQEETQYF
.	TRBV7-2	few	TRBJ1-1	TGTGCCAGCAGCTTAAAGCGGGCGGACACTGAAGCTTTCTTT	CASSLKRADTEAFF
.	TRBV4-2	.	TRBJ2-1	TGTGCCAGCAGCCAAGATTGGGGTAGCGGTTACAATGAGCAGTTCTTC	CASSQDWGSGYNEQFF
.	TRBV5-1	.	TRBJ2-7	TGCGCCAGCAGAAGCCTGGGGGCGCAGGATGAGCAGTACTTC	CASRSLGAQDEQYF
TRBD1	TRBV30	.	TRBJ2-6	TGTGCCTGGAGTCGGACTCGAAGTACAGGGGGGAGGTCTGGGGCCAACGTCCTGACTTTC	CAWSRTRSTGGRSGANVLTF
.	TRBV28	once	TRBJ1-5	TGTGCCGTACTCCGATTGCAGGGTTGGAATCAGCCCCAGCATTTT	CAVLRLQGWNQPQHF
TRBD2	TRBV7-9	.	TRBJ2-3	TGTGCCAGCAGCTCCCTGGGACTAGCATCTGATACGCAGTATTTT	CASSSLGLASDTQYF
TRBD2	TRBV27	few	TRBJ2-7	TGTGCCAGCAGTAACCCTCGCGGGAGCATCTACGAGCAGTACTTC	CASSNPRGSIYEQYF
.	TRBV7-2	.	TRBJ2-6	TGTGCCAGCAGCTCACTACAGGTGTCTGGGGCCAACGTCCTGACTTTC	CASSSLQVSGANVLTF